This TCR beta chain was profiled in a study of blood T cell repertoires in COVID-19. Germline-derived CDR1 and CDR2 are SGHNT and YYREEE (reference sequence). The CDR3 runs 15 residues. V gave up 4 bases and J gave up 2 bases; unmatched junction bases: 5. Generated by immunoSEQ multiplex PCR, the TCRdb table keeps only in-frame clones and is missing some. The data show around 160,000 clones, about nine tenths seen once. Recruitment covered about 25 US areas and drew participants whose ages spanned about 18 to 95 years. Participants had their cohort set by participant-reported clinical history. The chain joins TRBV5-4 to TRBJ1-2, with 10 bases fitting TRBD1. This TCR derives from a woman aged 40 to 50 who had been exposed to COVID-19. What was sequenced was PBMCs or T cells enriched from blood (not recorded which). The CDR3 bases are TGTGCCAGCAGCCCGCAGACAGGGGGCAACTATGGCTACACCTTC. Translated, it gives CASSPQTGGNYGYTF.